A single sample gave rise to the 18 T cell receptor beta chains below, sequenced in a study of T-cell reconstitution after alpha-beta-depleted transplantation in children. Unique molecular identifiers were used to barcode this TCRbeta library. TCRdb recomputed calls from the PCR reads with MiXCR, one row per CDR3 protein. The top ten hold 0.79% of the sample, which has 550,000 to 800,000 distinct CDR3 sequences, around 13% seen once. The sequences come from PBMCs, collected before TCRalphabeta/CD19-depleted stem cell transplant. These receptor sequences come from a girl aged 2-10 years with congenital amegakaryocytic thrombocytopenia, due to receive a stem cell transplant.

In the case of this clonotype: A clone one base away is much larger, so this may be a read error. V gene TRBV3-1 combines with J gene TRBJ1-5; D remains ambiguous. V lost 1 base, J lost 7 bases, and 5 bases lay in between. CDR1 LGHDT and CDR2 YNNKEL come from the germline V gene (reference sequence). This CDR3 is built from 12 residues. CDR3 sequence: CASSQAAQPQHF. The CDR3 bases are TGTGCCAGCAGCCAAGCTGCACAGCCCCAGCATTTT.

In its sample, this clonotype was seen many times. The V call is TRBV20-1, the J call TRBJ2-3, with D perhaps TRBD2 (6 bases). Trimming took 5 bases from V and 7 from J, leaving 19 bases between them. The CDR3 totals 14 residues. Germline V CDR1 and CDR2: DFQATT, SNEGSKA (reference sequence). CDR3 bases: TGCAGTGCTGTACCGGGACTGAAAAAATATACGCAGTATTTT. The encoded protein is CSAVPGLKKYTQYF.

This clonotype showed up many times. For the CDR3, the DNA is TGCAGCGCAGACGGCCCGTCCCAGTACTTC. Amino acid sequence: CSADGPSQYF. The V gene is TRBV29-1, the J gene TRBJ2-5, with D hard to call. The germline V gene encodes CDR1 SQVTM and CDR2 ANQGSEA. V shed 7 bases and J shed 9 bases, with 12 bases lying between them. This CDR3 contains 10 residues.

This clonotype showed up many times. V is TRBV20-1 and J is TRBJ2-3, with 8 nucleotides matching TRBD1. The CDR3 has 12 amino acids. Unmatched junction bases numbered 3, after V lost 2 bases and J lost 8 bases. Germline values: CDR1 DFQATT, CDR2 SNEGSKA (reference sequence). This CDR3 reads CSARRQGATQYF. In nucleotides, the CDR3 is TGCAGTGCTAGAAGGCAGGGGGCTACGCAGTATTTT.

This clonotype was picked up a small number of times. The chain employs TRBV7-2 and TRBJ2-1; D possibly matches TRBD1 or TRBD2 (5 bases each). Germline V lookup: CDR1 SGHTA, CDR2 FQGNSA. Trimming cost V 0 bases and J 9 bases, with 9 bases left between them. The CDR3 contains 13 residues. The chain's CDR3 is CASSLAGESEQFF. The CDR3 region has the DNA TGTGCCAGCAGCTTAGCGGGGGAGAGTGAGCAGTTCTTC.

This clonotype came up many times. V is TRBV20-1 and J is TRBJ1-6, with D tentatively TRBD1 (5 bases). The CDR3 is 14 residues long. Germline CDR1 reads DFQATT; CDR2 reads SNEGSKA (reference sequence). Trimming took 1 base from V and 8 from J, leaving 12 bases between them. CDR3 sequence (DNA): TGCAGTGCTAGAGTAGGGGCGAGGGATTCACCCCTCCACTTT. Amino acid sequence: CSARVGARDSPLHF.

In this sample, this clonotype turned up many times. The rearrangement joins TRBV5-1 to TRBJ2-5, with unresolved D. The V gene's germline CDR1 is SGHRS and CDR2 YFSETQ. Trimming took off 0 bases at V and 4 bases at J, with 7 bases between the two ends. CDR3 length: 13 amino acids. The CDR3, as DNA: TGCGCCAGCAGCTTGGCATCGAGAGAGACCCAGTACTTC. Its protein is CASSLASRETQYF.

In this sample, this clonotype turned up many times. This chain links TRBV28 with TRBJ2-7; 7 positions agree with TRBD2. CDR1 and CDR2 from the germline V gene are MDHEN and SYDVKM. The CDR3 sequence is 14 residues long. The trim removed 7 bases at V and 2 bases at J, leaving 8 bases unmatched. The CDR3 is CASTLWDYPYEQYF. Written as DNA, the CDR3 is TGTGCCAGCACCCTGTGGGACTATCCCTACGAGCAGTACTTC.

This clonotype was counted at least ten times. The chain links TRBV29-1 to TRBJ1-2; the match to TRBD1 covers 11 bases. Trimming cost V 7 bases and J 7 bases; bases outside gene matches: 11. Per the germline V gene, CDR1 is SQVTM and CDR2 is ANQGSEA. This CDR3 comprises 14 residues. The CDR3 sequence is CSALLGQGGVGYTF. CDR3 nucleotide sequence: TGCAGCGCCTTATTGGGACAGGGGGGAGTTGGCTACACCTTC.

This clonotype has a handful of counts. Written as DNA, the CDR3 is TGTGCCTCCAAAAGTCTCCCGAGCGAGCAGTTCTTC. It specifies CASKSLPSEQFF. The gene calls are TRBV7-9 and TRBJ2-1; D not resolved. Germline lookup yields CDR1 SEHNR and CDR2 FQNEAQ (reference sequence). The CDR3 is 12 amino acids. Trimming removed 11 bases from V and 10 bases from J, with 18 bases in between.

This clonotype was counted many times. CDR3 residues: CAISGVAIVGTPDTQYF. As DNA, the CDR3 is TGTGCCATCAGTGGCGTCGCAATAGTGGGCACGCCCGATACGCAGTATTTT. The chain has TRBV10-3 and TRBJ2-3; no clear D gene. Trimming removed 4 bases from V and 6 bases from J, with 23 bases in between. This CDR3 has 17 residues. Germline assignment: CDR1 ENHRY and CDR2 SYGVKD.

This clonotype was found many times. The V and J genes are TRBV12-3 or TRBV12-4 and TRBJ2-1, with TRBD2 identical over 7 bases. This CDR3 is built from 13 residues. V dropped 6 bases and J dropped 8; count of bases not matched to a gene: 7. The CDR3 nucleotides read TGTGCCAGCAGCATAGAACGGGGGGATGAGCAGTTCTTC. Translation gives CASSIERGDEQFF.

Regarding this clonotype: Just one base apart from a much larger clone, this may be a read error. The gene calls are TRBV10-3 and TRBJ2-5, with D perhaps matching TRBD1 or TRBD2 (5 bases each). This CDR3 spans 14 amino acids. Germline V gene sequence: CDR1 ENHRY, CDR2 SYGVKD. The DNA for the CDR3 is TGTACCATCAGTGAAGGGGACGGAACAGAGACCCAGTACTTC. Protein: CTISEGDGTETQYF.

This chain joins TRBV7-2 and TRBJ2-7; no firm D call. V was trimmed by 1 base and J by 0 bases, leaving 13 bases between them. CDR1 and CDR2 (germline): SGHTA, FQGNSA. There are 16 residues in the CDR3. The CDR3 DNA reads TGTGCCAGCAGCTTAGGGTCCCAGATCCCCTCCTACGAGCAGTACTTC. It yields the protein CASSLGSQIPSYEQYF.

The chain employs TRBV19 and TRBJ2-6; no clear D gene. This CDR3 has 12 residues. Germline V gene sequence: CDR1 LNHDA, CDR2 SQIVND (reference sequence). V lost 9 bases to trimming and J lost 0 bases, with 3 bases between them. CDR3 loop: CASPSGANVLTF. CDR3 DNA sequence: TGTGCCAGCCCCTCTGGGGCCAACGTCCTGACTTTC.

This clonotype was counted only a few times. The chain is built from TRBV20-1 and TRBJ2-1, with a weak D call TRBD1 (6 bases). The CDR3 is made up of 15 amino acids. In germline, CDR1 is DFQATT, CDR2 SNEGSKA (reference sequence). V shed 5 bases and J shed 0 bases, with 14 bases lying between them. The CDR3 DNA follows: TGCAGTGCTCCGGACAGTACACACTCCTACAATGAGCAGTTCTTC. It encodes CSAPDSTHSYNEQFF.

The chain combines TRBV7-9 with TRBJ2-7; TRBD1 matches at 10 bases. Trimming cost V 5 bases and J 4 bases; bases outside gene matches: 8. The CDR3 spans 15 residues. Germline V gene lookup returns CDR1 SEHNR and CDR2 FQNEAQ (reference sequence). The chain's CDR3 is CASSAIGTGVYEQYF. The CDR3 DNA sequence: TGTGCCAGCAGCGCGATAGGGACAGGGGTATACGAGCAGTACTTC.

CDR3 sequence: CASSSTSGRKSDTQYF. The CDR3 DNA is TGCGCCAGCAGCTCGACTAGCGGGAGAAAGTCAGATACGCAGTATTTT. The chain carries TRBV5-1 and TRBJ2-3; 12 bases fit TRBD2. The germline V gene has CDR1 SGHRS and CDR2 YFSETQ. The CDR3 extends over 16 amino acids. V trimming: 3 bases; J trimming: 4 bases; junction bases outside the gene matches: 6.